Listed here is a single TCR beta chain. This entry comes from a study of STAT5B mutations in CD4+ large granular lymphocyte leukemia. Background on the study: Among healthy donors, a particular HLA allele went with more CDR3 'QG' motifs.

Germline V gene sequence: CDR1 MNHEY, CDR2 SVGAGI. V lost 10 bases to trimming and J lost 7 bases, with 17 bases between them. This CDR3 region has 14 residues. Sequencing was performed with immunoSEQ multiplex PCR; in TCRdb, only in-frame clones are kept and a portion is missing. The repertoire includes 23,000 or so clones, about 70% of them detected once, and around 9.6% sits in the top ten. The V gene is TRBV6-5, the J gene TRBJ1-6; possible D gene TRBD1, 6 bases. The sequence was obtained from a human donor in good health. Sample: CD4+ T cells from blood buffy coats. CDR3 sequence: CATRRGQGNSPLHF. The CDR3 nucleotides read TGTGCCACGCGACGCGGGCAGGGGAATTCACCCCTCCACTTT.